The 8 T cell receptor beta chains below come from one sample, sequenced in a study of blood T cell repertoires in COVID-19. Profiled with immunoSEQ multiplex PCR; TCRdb holds only in-frame clones, not every one. The data contain 100,000 to 150,000 clones, 85% of them singletons. Material for sequencing was peripheral blood. The receptor source for this set is a man older than 75 with active or convalescent COVID-19.

This sequence joins TRBV27 and TRBJ1-2; 10 positions match TRBD1. V was clipped by 3 bases and J by 3 bases; unmatched bases: 10. The length of the CDR3 is 17 residues. Per the germline V gene, CDR1 is MNHEY and CDR2 is SMNVEV (reference sequence). In DNA form, the CDR3 reads TGTGCCAGCAGTTTCCGGGACAGGGGAATCAACCACTATGGCTACACCTTC. Its protein is CASSFRDRGINHYGYTF.

Concerning this clone: At one of its ends the junction is not consistent with the germline gene, which may arise from a read error. The chain employs TRBV12-3 or TRBV12-4 and TRBJ1-5, with D hard to call. The length of the CDR3 is 13 residues. In DNA form, the CDR3 reads TGTGCCAGCAGTTTGGATAGCTATCAGCCCCAGCATTTT. As protein: CASSLDSYQPQHF.

The chain recombines TRBV20-1 with TRBJ2-7, with a tentative D call TRBD2 (7 bases). Germline CDR1 and CDR2: DFQATT and SNEGSKA (reference sequence). This CDR3 has 13 residues. Trimming pared 3 bases from V and 5 bases from J, leaving 14 bases between. The CDR3 protein is CSASRGRAHEQYF. DNA of the CDR3: TGCAGTGCTAGTAGGGGGAGGGCCCACGAGCAGTACTTC.

The gene calls are TRBV27 and TRBJ2-7; tentatively, D is TRBD1 (6 bases). Germline CDR1 and CDR2: MNHEY and SMNVEV (reference sequence). The CDR3 runs 14 residues. V was pared by 5 bases and J by 2 bases, with 13 bases between. For the CDR3, the DNA is TGTGCCAGCAGTCCCACAGGGTTCCCCTACGAGCAGTACTTC. Translating gives CASSPTGFPYEQYF.

V gene TRBV7-3 combines with J gene TRBJ2-1; 8 positions match TRBD2. CDR1 is SGHTA, CDR2 FQGTGA, per germline. The CDR3 contains 15 residues. V lost 4 bases, J lost 10 bases, and 12 bases stayed unmatched. Here the CDR3 DNA reads TGTGCCAGCAGCTCGAAGACCGGGACTAGAAGGGAGCAGTTCTTC. Encoded protein: CASSSKTGTRREQFF.

The CDR3: CATEQGGGTEAFF. The CDR3 DNA is TGTGCCACGGAACAGGGCGGAGGCACTGAAGCTTTCTTT. V gene TRBV24-1 combines with J gene TRBJ1-1, with a possible D match to TRBD1 (6 bases). There are 13 residues in the CDR3. Germline CDR1 and CDR2: KGHDR and SFDVKD. V was cut by 10 bases and J by 4 bases, with 15 bases left in between.

The chain links TRBV7-9 to TRBJ1-4; D ambiguous. With 5 bases removed from V and 7 bases from J, the gap between germline ends came to 14 bases. Germline V CDR1 and CDR2: SEHNR, FQNEAQ (reference sequence). The CDR3 extends over 14 amino acids. CDR3 residues: CASSDRMGVEKLFF. The CDR3 DNA reads as TGTGCCAGCAGCGATAGAATGGGAGTTGAAAAACTGTTTTTT.

This rearrangement joins TRBV5-1 to TRBJ1-3, with D perhaps matching TRBD1 (6 bases). Germline CDR1 and CDR2: SGHRS and YFSETQ. V lost 1 base to trimming and J lost 0 bases, with 17 bases between them. The CDR3 has 18 residues. The CDR3 DNA reads TGCGCCAGCAGCTTGTTGGGGCAGGGGCCGTACTCTGGAAACACCATATATTTT. Its translation is CASSLLGQGPYSGNTIYF.